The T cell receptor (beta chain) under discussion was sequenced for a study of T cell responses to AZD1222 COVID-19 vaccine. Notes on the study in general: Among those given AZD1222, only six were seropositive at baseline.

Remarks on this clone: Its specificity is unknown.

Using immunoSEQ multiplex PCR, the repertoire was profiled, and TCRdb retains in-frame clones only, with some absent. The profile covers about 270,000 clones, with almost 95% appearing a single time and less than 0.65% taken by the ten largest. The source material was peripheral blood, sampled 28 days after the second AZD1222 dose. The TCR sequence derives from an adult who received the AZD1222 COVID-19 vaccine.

CDR3 bases: TGTGCCAGCAGCAGGGGTAACTATGGCTACACCTTC. Amino acids: CASSRGNYGYTF. The rearrangement uses TRBV27 and TRBJ1-2; TRBD1 is a possible D gene (6 bases). The germline gives CDR1 MNHEY, CDR2 SMNVEV (reference sequence). Trimming cost V 6 bases and J 1 base, with 6 bases left between them. The CDR3 totals 12 residues.